These 8 T cell receptor beta chains were all obtained from the same sample, sequenced in a study of blood T cell repertoires in COVID-19. Some clones are missing from TCRdb's copy, which holds only in-frame ones; the method was immunoSEQ multiplex PCR. The sample gives some 390,000 clones, approximately 91% of which show up once; under 2% is in the top ten. Material: peripheral blood. Receptors originate from a woman in her forties with COVID-19, enrolled during active disease.

This clone was recorded at least ten times. The chain carries TRBV4-3 and TRBJ2-3; D perhaps matches TRBD2 (7 bases). Germline CDR1 and CDR2: LGHNA and YSLEER. Trimming took off 0 bases at V and 4 bases at J, with 17 bases between the two ends. CDR3 length: 17 residues. The CDR3 nucleotides are TGCGCCAGCAGCCAAGATCGAACGGGGGGCGCCGCAGATACGCAGTATTTT. Translation gives CASSQDRTGGAADTQYF.

The chain carries TRBV6-2 or TRBV6-3 and TRBJ2-1; weak D call: TRBD1 (6 bases). This CDR3 is 17 amino acids long. The germline V and J ends were trimmed by 0 bases and 9 bases, with 21 bases remaining between them. Per the germline V gene, CDR1 is MNHEY and CDR2 is SVGEGT. This CDR3 reads CASSYSGAQGYGGEQFF. DNA of the CDR3: TGTGCCAGCAGTTACTCGGGGGCCCAGGGTTATGGGGGTGAGCAGTTCTTC.

J is TRBJ2-1 and V is TRBV30; D is perhaps TRBD2 (5 bases). The CDR3 consists of 14 residues. The V gene's germline CDR1 is GTSNPN and CDR2 SVGIG (reference sequence). Trimming took 0 bases from V and 5 from J, leaving 11 bases between them. The CDR3 spells CAWSVRGLNNEQFF. CDR3 nucleotides: TGTGCCTGGAGTGTACGAGGACTCAACAATGAGCAGTTCTTC.

The chain combines TRBV30 with TRBJ2-2; no definite D call. Trimming removed 2 bases from V and 0 bases from J, with 13 bases in between. Germline-derived CDR1 and CDR2 are GTSNPN and SVGIG (reference sequence). This CDR3 has 16 amino acids. The CDR3 sequence: CAWSPLTYSNTGELFF. The CDR3 region has the DNA TGTGCCTGGAGTCCCCTGACTTATTCGAACACCGGGGAGCTGTTTTTT.

The sample holds one count of this clone. The germline gene is not matched at one end of the junction; a read error may be the cause. This rearrangement joins TRBV5-5 to TRBJ1-1; no reliable D call. Per the germline V gene, CDR1 is SGHKS and CDR2 is YYEKEE (reference sequence). The CDR3 totals 14 residues. The CDR3 is CASTLGPRNTEAFF. For the CDR3, the DNA is TGTGCCAGCACCTTGGGCCCCAGAAACACTGAAGCTTTCTTT.

The chain carries TRBV7-9 and TRBJ2-3; 9 bases map to TRBD2. Losses at the gene ends were 8 bases for V and 6 bases for J; bases not matched to a gene: 6. CDR3 length: 13 amino acids. Germline-derived CDR1 and CDR2 are SEHNR and FQNEAQ (reference sequence). CDR3 sequence: CASSPLAGDTQYF. The CDR3 DNA sequence: TGTGCCAGCTCTCCTCTAGCGGGGGATACGCAGTATTTT.

This clone was recorded only once. V gene TRBV27 combines with J gene TRBJ2-4, with 8 bases fitting TRBD1. Unmatched junction bases numbered 0, after V lost 2 bases and J lost 6 bases. CDR1 is MNHEY, CDR2 SMNVEV, per germline (reference sequence). CDR3 size: 13 residues. The CDR3 DNA sequence: TGTGCCAGCAGTTTAGACAGGGGAAACATTCAGTACTTC. It translates to CASSLDRGNIQYF.

This sequence joins TRBV6-2 or TRBV6-3 and TRBJ1-1, with a possible D match to TRBD1 (5 bases). Germline V gene data show CDR1 as MNHEY and CDR2 as SVGEGT. This CDR3 comprises 11 residues. V was pared by 5 bases and J by 11 bases, with 12 bases between. The DNA of the CDR3 is TGTGCCAGCAGTCCCGGGGGTCTTGCTTTCTTT. Translating it yields CASSPGGLAFF.